The source of this TCR beta chain is a study of OX40 agonist ivuxolimab in advanced cancers. Germline CDR1 and CDR2: SEHNR and FQNEAQ (reference sequence). V dropped 6 bases and J dropped 3 bases, with 15 bases sitting between them. The CDR3 spans 14 residues. Here immunoSEQ multiplex PCR was the method, and the copy in TCRdb shows in-frame clones only, minus some. Altogether tens of thousands of clones are present, about 91% being singletons, with the ten largest covering 14% to 15%. About this clone itself: Its antigen is not known.

Notes on the study in general: Expanded peripheral T cell antigen specificity was not determined.

The sequence was obtained from an adult with an advanced solid tumor such as melanoma, head and neck, liver or kidney cancer. The chain joins TRBV7-9 to TRBJ2-7, with D maybe TRBD1 (6 bases). The sample was CD4+ or CD8+ T cells sorted from blood, taken in a trial of the OX40 agonist ivuxolimab. CDR3 DNA sequence: TGTGCCAGCAGACAACAGGGTGAAAACTACGAGCAGTACTTC. The encoded protein is CASRQQGENYEQYF. Drawing the rest from reference TRBV7-9 and TRBJ2-7, the complete variable domain is DTGVSQNPRHKITKRGQNVTFRCDPISEHNRLYWYRQTLGQGPEFLTYFQNEAQLEKSRLLSDRFSAERPKGSFSTLEIQRTEQGDSAMYLCASRQQGENYEQYFGPGTRLTVT.